One sample yielded the 31 T cell receptor beta chains listed below, sequenced in a study of blood T cell repertoires in COVID-19. Only in-frame clones appear in the TCRdb table, and some are missing; sequencing was by immunoSEQ multiplex PCR. The sample has about 150,000 clones; roughly 81% are singletons. Sequencing input: PBMCs or T cells enriched from blood (not recorded which). Receptors were obtained from a woman in her forties or fifties with acute COVID-19.

This chain connects TRBV7-2 to TRBJ2-3, with TRBD2 identical over 8 bases. The CDR3 length is 14 residues. The germline V gene encodes CDR1 SGHTA and CDR2 FQGNSA. Germline trimming cut 5 bases from V and 2 bases from J; bases unmatched to any gene: 3. CDR3 in DNA: TGTGCCAGCAGCACCGGGGGGGCCACAGATACGCAGTATTTT. This sequence encodes CASSTGGATDTQYF.

This chain uses TRBV4-1 with TRBJ2-1; no reliable D call. Trimming stripped 7 bases from V and 2 bases from J, with 12 bases between. Germline V CDR1 and CDR2: MGHRA, YSYEKL. This CDR3 is 14 amino acids long. Here the CDR3 DNA reads TGCGCCAGCACTCTCGGTAGCACCTACAATGAGCAGTTCTTC. This codes for CASTLGSTYNEQFF.

This chain uses TRBV7-3 with TRBJ2-1; D is possibly TRBD2 (5 bases). Germline V CDR1 and CDR2: SGHTA, FQGTGA. Trimming pared 5 bases from V and 6 bases from J, leaving 11 bases between. This CDR3 region has 13 residues. Here the CDR3 reads CASSLRGSNEQFF. In DNA form, the CDR3 reads TGTGCCAGCAGCCTCCGGGGATCCAATGAGCAGTTCTTC.

The chain uses TRBV7-3 and TRBJ1-5; D is possibly TRBD1 (6 bases). The V end lost 2 bases, the J end lost 5 bases, and 13 bases lay between the germline ends. Germline V gene data show CDR1 as SGHTA and CDR2 as FQGTGA. The CDR3 runs 15 residues. CDR3 coding DNA: TGTGCCAGCAGCTTACGTCCCAGGGGCCATCAGCCCCAGCATTTT. Protein: CASSLRPRGHQPQHF.

The rearrangement joins TRBV6-5 to TRBJ1-5; 8 bases agree with TRBD1. Germline V lookup: CDR1 MNHEY, CDR2 SVGAGI. With 6 bases clipped from V and 6 bases from J, the junction kept 7 bases outside the gene matches. There are 14 residues in the CDR3. The DNA of the CDR3 is TGTGCCAGCAGGGACAGGGTCGGGGGTCAGCCCCAGCATTTT. Translation: CASRDRVGGQPQHF.

This clone appeared a few times. The chain carries TRBV2 and TRBJ1-4; 9 bases match TRBD1. This CDR3 is built from 14 residues. Germline lookup yields CDR1 SNHLY and CDR2 FYNNEI. J gave up 8 bases and V 6 bases, and 7 bases lay outside the gene matches. The CDR3 nucleotides read TGTGCCAGCAGCAAGGACAGGGGTTTCGAAAAACTGTTTTTT. It encodes CASSKDRGFEKLFF.

V and J are TRBV5-1 and TRBJ2-2; the match to TRBD1 covers 7 bases. Germline trimming cut 2 bases from V and 6 bases from J; bases unmatched to any gene: 7. The CDR3 has 15 residues. Germline CDR1 SGHRS, CDR2 YFSETQ. CDR3 protein: CASSFSTGDSGELFF. In DNA form, the CDR3 reads TGCGCCAGCAGCTTTTCAACAGGGGATTCCGGGGAGCTGTTTTTT. The whole variable domain, remainder taken from reference TRBV5-1 and TRBJ2-2, is KAGVTQTPRYLIKTRGQQVTLSCSPISGHRSVSWYQQTPGQGLQFLFEYFSETQRNKGNFPGRFSGRQFSNSRSEMNVSTLELGDSALYLCASSFSTGDSGELFFGEGSRLTVL.

The chain employs TRBV10-3 and TRBJ1-2; D ambiguous. This CDR3 spans 14 amino acids. Per germline, CDR1 ENHRY and CDR2 SYGVKD. V dropped 1 base and J dropped 4 bases, with 10 bases sitting between them. The CDR3 spells CAISEYSFSYGYTF. Written as DNA, the CDR3 is TGTGCCATCAGTGAGTACAGTTTTAGCTATGGCTACACCTTC.

The V call is TRBV5-8, the J call TRBJ2-2, with 8 nucleotides matching TRBD2. The CDR3 has 18 residues. J was trimmed by 4 bases and V by 3 bases; bases with no gene match: 14. CDR1 is SGHTS and CDR2 is YDEGEE in the germline V gene. The DNA of the CDR3 is TGTGCCAGCAGCTGGGCGACTAGCGCCTACCGGGGCACCGGGGAGCTGTTTTTT. Its protein product is CASSWATSAYRGTGELFF.

This clone was seen just once. This chain connects TRBV6-5 to TRBJ2-1, with TRBD2 matching over 11 bases. J was trimmed by 8 bases and V by 5 bases; bases with no gene match: 8. From germline, CDR1 is MNHEY and CDR2 SVGAGI. This CDR3 comprises 15 residues. CDR3 residues: CASSQTSGIVHEQFF. DNA of the CDR3: TGTGCCAGCAGTCAGACTAGCGGGATTGTCCATGAGCAGTTCTTC.

V gene TRBV7-9 combines with J gene TRBJ2-7; 7 nucleotides line up with TRBD1. Germline V gene lookup returns CDR1 SEHNR and CDR2 FQNEAQ (reference sequence). The junction had 2 bases not matched to a gene; V was cut back by 3 bases and J by 0 bases. The CDR3 sequence is 14 residues long. CDR3 coding DNA: TGTGCCAGCAGCTTGACAGGGAGCTCCTACGAGCAGTACTTC. This codes for CASSLTGSSYEQYF.

CDR3 region: CASSPGTSSTDTQYF. The CDR3 coding sequence is TGTGCCAGCAGTCCGGGGACATCTAGCACAGATACGCAGTATTTT. V and J are TRBV2 and TRBJ2-3, with a tentative D call TRBD1 (6 bases). Germline V gene data show CDR1 as SNHLY and CDR2 as FYNNEI. Trimming took off 5 bases at V and 0 bases at J, with 12 bases between the two ends. There are 15 residues in the CDR3.

The gene calls are TRBV6-5 and TRBJ2-1; 8 bases agree with TRBD2. Germline CDR1 and CDR2: MNHEY and SVGAGI. The trim removed 6 bases at V and 5 bases at J, leaving 3 bases unmatched. CDR3 length: 13 amino acids. In DNA form, the CDR3 reads TGTGCCAGCAGGGCGGGACTAGACAATGAGCAGTTCTTC. Protein product: CASRAGLDNEQFF.

CDR3 loop: CASKTGGRLNSPLHF. For the CDR3, the DNA is TGTGCCAGCAAAACAGGGGGAAGGTTGAATTCACCCCTCCACTTT. The rearrangement joins TRBV18 to TRBJ1-6; 8 bases are shared with TRBD1. Germline-derived CDR1 and CDR2 are KGHSH and LQKENI. V lost 8 bases to trimming and J lost 7 bases; unmatched junction nucleotides: 10. The CDR3 runs 15 residues.

This sequence joins TRBV27 and TRBJ2-1, with TRBD2 as a possible D gene (6 bases). Looked up from germline, CDR1 is MNHEY and CDR2 is SMNVEV (reference sequence). The V end lost 6 bases, the J end lost 0 bases, and 12 bases lay between the germline ends. CDR3 size: 15 residues. For the CDR3, the DNA is TGTGCCAGCAGGCTAGCGTTCAGCTCCTACAATGAGCAGTTCTTC. Translated: CASRLAFSSYNEQFF.

This chain links TRBV7-9 with TRBJ1-4; maybe TRBD1 (5 bases). Germline V CDR1 and CDR2: SEHNR, FQNEAQ (reference sequence). The ends were cut back, 1 base at V and 7 bases at J, with 19 bases in the middle. The CDR3 covers 17 residues. CDR3 protein: CASSLGAGRKNTEKLFF. CDR3 nucleotides: TGTGCCAGCAGCTTAGGGGCGGGGCGGAAAAACACTGAAAAACTGTTTTTT.

The V and J genes are TRBV18 and TRBJ2-3, with D perhaps TRBD1 (5 bases). CDR1 is KGHSH, CDR2 LQKENI, per germline. CDR3 size: 16 residues. Trimming cost V 3 bases and J 2 bases, with 15 bases left between them. In DNA, the CDR3 is TGTGCCAGCTCACCGGGTCTCAGGGTATTCACAGATACGCAGTATTTT. Translating it yields CASSPGLRVFTDTQYF.

V usage is TRBV7-8 and J usage is TRBJ2-2; 9 bases map to TRBD2. Germline-derived CDR1 and CDR2 are SGHVS and FQNEAQ. Germline trimming cut 1 base from V and 5 bases from J; bases unmatched to any gene: 5. The CDR3 has 16 residues. The DNA of the CDR3 is TGTGCCAGCAGCTTAGGGTCTAGCGGGACTACCGGGGAGCTGTTTTTT. Translation: CASSLGSSGTTGELFF.

The chain couples TRBV14 to TRBJ1-2; 7 bases agree with TRBD1. The junction had 6 bases not matched to a gene; V was cut back by 1 base and J by 7 bases. The CDR3 has 14 amino acids. CDR1 is SGHDN and CDR2 is FVKESK in the germline V gene. The CDR3, as DNA: TGTGCCAGCAGCCAAGGACAGGGTCAAAGTGGCTACACCTTC. This codes for CASSQGQGQSGYTF. The variable domain in full, with the rest retrieved from reference TRBV14 and TRBJ1-2, is EAGVTQFPSHSVIEKGQTVTLRCDPISGHDNLYWYRRVMGKEIKFLLHFVKESKQDESGMPNNRFLAERTGGTYSTLKVQPAELEDSGVYFCASSQGQGQSGYTFGSGTRLTVV.

The CDR3 reads CASNSWTAAESPLHF. Here the CDR3 DNA reads TGTGCCAGCAATAGTTGGACAGCGGCGGAGTCACCCCTCCACTTT. The rearrangement uses TRBV6-5 and TRBJ1-6, with D possibly being TRBD1 (6 bases). The CDR3 has 15 amino acids. Germline V gives CDR1 MNHEY, CDR2 SVGAGI. The ends were cut back, 7 bases at V and 10 bases at J, with 20 bases in the middle.

The rearrangement links TRBV19 to TRBJ2-2; D is perhaps TRBD1 (6 bases). The CDR3 sequence is 15 residues long. V was trimmed by 3 bases and J by 0 bases, leaving 8 bases between them. Germline V gene data show CDR1 as LNHDA and CDR2 as SQIVND (reference sequence). CDR3 in amino acids: CASSMGTPNTGELFF. Written as DNA, the CDR3 is TGTGCCAGTAGTATGGGGACACCGAACACCGGGGAGCTGTTTTTT.

The gene calls are TRBV3-1 (or the pseudogene TRBV3-2) and TRBJ1-1; D is unclear. V shed 0 bases and J shed 4 bases, with 9 bases lying between them. The CDR3 covers 14 residues. Per germline, CDR1 LGHDT and CDR2 YNNKEL (reference sequence). Here the CDR3 reads CASSQDSTPTEAFF. CDR3 bases: TGTGCCAGCAGCCAAGATTCGACACCCACTGAAGCTTTCTTT.

The chain recombines TRBV4-1 with TRBJ2-7, with 7 positions matching TRBD2. This CDR3 comprises 15 residues. With 0 bases clipped from V and 3 bases from J, the junction kept 5 bases outside the gene matches. The V gene's germline CDR1 is MGHRA and CDR2 YSYEKL. This chain's CDR3 is CASSQETSVNYEQYF. CDR3 nucleotides: TGCGCCAGCAGCCAAGAAACTAGCGTGAACTACGAGCAGTACTTC.

V and J are TRBV7-9 and TRBJ2-2; 9 bases are shared with TRBD2. The CDR3 is 16 amino acids. The V gene's germline CDR1 is SEHNR and CDR2 FQNEAQ (reference sequence). V shed 2 bases, J shed 3 bases, and the junction held 4 bases outside the gene matches. The DNA for the CDR3 is TGTGCCAGCAGCTTAAGGCTAGCGGGACACACCGGGGAGCTGTTTTTT. Its translation: CASSLRLAGHTGELFF.

The chain uses TRBV28 and TRBJ2-2; D is perhaps TRBD1 (6 bases). The V gene lost 4 bases and the J gene lost 1 base, with 7 bases spanning the gap. Per the germline V gene, CDR1 is MDHEN and CDR2 is SYDVKM. The CDR3 covers 14 residues. CDR3 protein: CASSSGQNTGELFF. In nucleotides, the CDR3 is TGTGCCAGCAGTTCGGGACAGAACACCGGGGAGCTGTTTTTT.

The chain recombines TRBV7-9 with TRBJ2-5; D may be TRBD2 (5 bases). CDR3 size: 14 residues. Germline values: CDR1 SEHNR, CDR2 FQNEAQ (reference sequence). Trimming removed 1 base from V and 6 bases from J, with 12 bases in between. Here the CDR3 DNA reads TGTGCCAGCAGCTTAGAACGGGGAAGACAGACCCAGTACTTC. Protein: CASSLERGRQTQYF. Using reference TRBV7-9 and TRBJ2-5 for the parts outside the CDR3, the full variable domain is DTGVSQNPRHKITKRGQNVTFRCDPISEHNRLYWYRQTLGQGPEFLTYFQNEAQLEKSRLLSDRFSAERPKGSFSTLEIQRTEQGDSAMYLCASSLERGRQTQYFGPGTRLLVL.

The rearrangement links TRBV10-3 to TRBJ1-2; D gene unclear. There are 13 residues in the CDR3. The germline V and J ends were trimmed by 10 bases and 2 bases, with 14 bases remaining between them. Germline CDR1 ENHRY, CDR2 SYGVKD. CDR3 bases: TGTGCCACCTCAGATAGGGAGAACTATGGCTACACCTTC. Translation: CATSDRENYGYTF.

CDR3 in amino acids: CATQGLAATDTQYF. CDR3 DNA sequence: TGTGCCACCCAGGGACTAGCGGCCACAGATACGCAGTATTTT. This chain connects TRBV2 to TRBJ2-3; 11 bases line up with TRBD2. CDR1 is SNHLY and CDR2 is FYNNEI in the germline V gene. The CDR3 has 14 residues. Unmatched junction bases numbered 5, after V lost 10 bases and J lost 2 bases.

This chain links TRBV27 with TRBJ2-1; TRBD1 matches 11 bases. After removal of 8 bases from V and 4 bases from J, the junction contained 4 bases not matched to a gene. CDR1 and CDR2 (germline): MNHEY, SMNVEV (reference sequence). CDR3 length: 14 amino acids. CDR3 protein: CASAGQGVYNEQFF. The DNA of the CDR3 is TGTGCCAGCGCGGGACAGGGGGTATACAATGAGCAGTTCTTC.

As DNA, the CDR3 is TGTGCCAGCAGCGAGGCACAGGAGAATCAGCCCCAGCATTTT. It is translated as CASSEAQENQPQHF. The J gene is TRBJ1-5, the V gene TRBV7-9; D perhaps matches TRBD1 (5 bases). CDR3 size: 14 residues. Per the germline V gene, CDR1 is SEHNR and CDR2 is FQNEAQ (reference sequence). Trimming removed 5 bases from V and 4 bases from J, with 12 bases in between.

The rearrangement links TRBV7-3 to TRBJ1-1; D might be TRBD1 (6 bases). Germline-derived CDR1 and CDR2 are SGHTA and FQGTGA. V dropped 2 bases and J dropped 4 bases, with 14 bases sitting between them. The CDR3 totals 15 residues. The CDR3: CASSLDAGASTEAFF. The CDR3 DNA reads TGTGCCAGCAGCTTAGACGCGGGGGCGAGCACTGAAGCTTTCTTT.